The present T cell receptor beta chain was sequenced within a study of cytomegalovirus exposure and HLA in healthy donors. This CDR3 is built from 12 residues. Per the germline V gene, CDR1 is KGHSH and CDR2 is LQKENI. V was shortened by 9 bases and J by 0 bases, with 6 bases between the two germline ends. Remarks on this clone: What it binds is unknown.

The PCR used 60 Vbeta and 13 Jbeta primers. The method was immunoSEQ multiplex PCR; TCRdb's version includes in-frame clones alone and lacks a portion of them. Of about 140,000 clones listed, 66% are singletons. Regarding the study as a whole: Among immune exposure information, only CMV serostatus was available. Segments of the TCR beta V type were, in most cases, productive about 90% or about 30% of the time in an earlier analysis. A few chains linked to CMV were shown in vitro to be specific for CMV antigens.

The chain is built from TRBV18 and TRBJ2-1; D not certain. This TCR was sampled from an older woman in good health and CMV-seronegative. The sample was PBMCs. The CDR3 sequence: CARNSSYNEQFF. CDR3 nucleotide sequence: TGTGCCAGAAACAGCTCCTACAATGAGCAGTTCTTC.